This entry lists 16 T cell receptor beta chains sequenced from one sample in a study of shared clonotypes between healthy human individuals (TCRdb year 2020). The method behind the library was the immunoSEQ multiplex PCR assay. In TCRdb, the immuneACCESS table is reduced to in-frame sequences with V and J assigned. These tables do not hold every clone; where another copy was compared, an unresolved V gene accounts for under half, and the others remain unexplained. The sample contains more than 500,000 clones, 85% to 95% of them found a single time. The ten largest clones add up to around 0.11% of the sample. CD8 naive samples were obtained by positive selection for CCR7 among CD45RO-negative cells, yielding a CD45RA+CCR7+ population from which TemRA cells were excluded. The sample comprised naive CD8+ T cells sorted from blood. Sample cell subset or site, as interpreted from the label and publication: CD45RA+CCR7+. These receptors were obtained from a woman aged 25 to 39 in good health.

This chain uses TRBV4-1 with TRBJ2-1, with D possibly matching TRBD2 (6 bases). Germline V gene lookup returns CDR1 MGHRA and CDR2 YSYEKL. V was shortened by 1 base and J by 6 bases, with 19 bases between the two germline ends. CDR3 length: 17 residues. The CDR3 coding sequence is TGCGCCAGCAGCCAAGGCAGGGCGCGGGGATCCAGCAATGAGCAGTTCTTC. Translation: CASSQGRARGSSNEQFF.

V usage is TRBV30 and J usage is TRBJ1-2, with 10 nucleotides matching TRBD1. Trimming at V came to 3 bases and at J to 8 bases, leaving 12 bases not matched to a gene. The germline V gene has CDR1 GTSNPN and CDR2 SVGIG (reference sequence). CDR3 length: 15 amino acids. CDR3 nucleotide sequence: TGTGCCTGGAGGATAATCTGGACAGGGGGTAACGGCTACACCTTC. This gives the protein CAWRIIWTGGNGYTF.

V usage is TRBV28 and J usage is TRBJ2-7; 9 bases agree with TRBD2. V lost 7 bases to trimming and J lost 4 bases; unmatched junction nucleotides: 8. CDR3 size: 14 residues. The V gene's germline CDR1 is MDHEN and CDR2 SYDVKM. The CDR3 loop is CASKGREGRYEQYF. The CDR3 DNA reads as TGTGCCAGCAAAGGGCGGGAGGGCCGGTACGAGCAGTACTTC.

The chain has TRBV5-1 and TRBJ2-1, with TRBD2 identical over 11 bases. CDR3 length: 17 amino acids. Germline CDR1 and CDR2: SGHRS and YFSETQ. V shed 0 bases and J 8 bases; nucleotides not matched to a gene: 10. The CDR3 bases are TGCGCCAGCAGCTTGGCCGGGTTAGCGGGAGGGTCGGATGAGCAGTTCTTC. Translated, it gives CASSLAGLAGGSDEQFF.

This rearrangement joins TRBV30 to TRBJ2-7; tentatively, D is TRBD1 (6 bases). The CDR3 has 12 amino acids. Trimming removed 5 bases at V and 6 bases at J, with 14 bases between. Germline V gene sequence: CDR1 GTSNPN, CDR2 SVGIG (reference sequence). The CDR3 spells CAWRVGGSEQYF. The CDR3 DNA reads as TGTGCCTGGCGCGTTGGGGGCTCCGAGCAGTACTTC.

The CDR3 reads CASTGWDRAYNEQFF. The CDR3 DNA is TGTGCCAGCACGGGCTGGGACAGGGCTTACAATGAGCAGTTCTTC. The rearrangement uses TRBV2 and TRBJ2-1, with 9 bases fitting TRBD1. This CDR3 has 15 amino acids. Germline-derived CDR1 and CDR2 are SNHLY and FYNNEI. Germline trimming cut 7 bases from V and 4 bases from J; bases unmatched to any gene: 8.

The V and J genes are TRBV13 and TRBJ2-5, with D possibly being TRBD1 (6 bases). Trimming removed 1 base from V and 1 base from J, with 7 bases in between. From germline, CDR1 is PRHDT and CDR2 FYEKMQ (reference sequence). The CDR3 has 14 amino acids. The CDR3 DNA reads as TGTGCCAGCAGCTTAGTAGGGGGCCAAGAGACCCAGTACTTC. It yields the protein CASSLVGGQETQYF. The entire variable domain, with the rest obtained from reference TRBV13 and TRBJ2-5, is as follows: AAGVIQSPRHLIKEKRETATLKCYPIPRHDTVYWYQQGPGQDPQFLISFYEKMQSDKGSIPDRFSAQQFSDYHSELNMSSLELGDSALYFCASSLVGGQETQYFGPGTRLLVL.

The J gene is TRBJ1-3, the V gene TRBV5-5, with a weak D call TRBD1 (5 bases). Germline lookup yields CDR1 SGHKS and CDR2 YYEKEE (reference sequence). The length of the CDR3 is 14 residues. Between the trimmed V and J ends, which lost 4 bases and 4 bases, there was a span of 12 bases. The CDR3, as DNA: TGTGCCAGCAGCCCGTTTTGGGGCGGAAACACCATATATTTT. It codes for CASSPFWGGNTIYF.

The chain is built from TRBV6-1 and TRBJ2-7; TRBD2 agrees at 7 bases. Germline loops: CDR1 MNHNS, CDR2 SASEGT. V trimming: 1 base; J trimming: 4 bases; junction bases outside the gene matches: 10. This CDR3 contains 16 residues. The CDR3 DNA reads as TGTGCCAGCAGTGAAGGGGAGGGCCGGGGTAAATACGAGCAGTACTTC. Protein sequence: CASSEGEGRGKYEQYF.

The chain is built from TRBV27 and TRBJ2-1; 14 bases are shared with TRBD2. The germline V gene has CDR1 MNHEY and CDR2 SMNVEV (reference sequence). V dropped 2 bases and J dropped 10; count of bases not matched to a gene: 4. The CDR3 covers 15 residues. The CDR3 DNA sequence: TGTGCCAGCAGTTTAGGGACTAGCGGGAGCTCGGAGCAGTTCTTC. Translating it yields CASSLGTSGSSEQFF.

The CDR3 DNA sequence: TGCGCCAGCAGCCAAGGGACTAGCGGGGTCTCAGGGAATGAGCAGTTCTTC. It specifies CASSQGTSGVSGNEQFF. The chain employs TRBV4-1 and TRBJ2-1, with TRBD2 identical over 12 bases. CDR3 length: 17 amino acids. Germline lookup yields CDR1 MGHRA and CDR2 YSYEKL. With 1 base clipped from V and 7 bases from J, the junction kept 8 bases outside the gene matches.

This clone showed up just once. The chain combines TRBV27 with TRBJ2-5; no firm D call. The end of the DNA aligns better with TRBJ2-7, so the J call may be wrong. Looked up from germline, CDR1 is MNHEY and CDR2 is SMNVEV (reference sequence). CDR3 length equals 14 residues. The CDR3 coding sequence is TGTGCCAGCAGTTTATATTCGGGTTTCTACGAGCAGTACTTC. Its protein is CASSLYSGFYEQYF.

This chain joins TRBV19 and TRBJ1-1, with a possible D match to TRBD1 (5 bases). V lost 4 bases and J lost 1, with 7 bases in between. This CDR3 has 13 amino acids. Germline V gene sequence: CDR1 LNHDA, CDR2 SQIVND (reference sequence). The CDR3 protein is CASSTQGNTEAFF. In DNA, the CDR3 is TGTGCCAGTAGTACCCAGGGGAACACTGAAGCTTTCTTT.

CDR3 residues: CASSLLKYDRANTGELFF. As DNA, the CDR3 is TGTGCCAGCAGTTTATTGAAGTATGACAGGGCGAACACCGGGGAGCTGTTTTTT. This chain joins TRBV27 and TRBJ2-2; 7 bases align to TRBD1. CDR1 is MNHEY and CDR2 is SMNVEV in the germline V gene (reference sequence). The length of the CDR3 is 18 residues. J was trimmed by 0 bases and V by 1 base; bases with no gene match: 8.

J is TRBJ1-5 and V is TRBV13; D gene uncertain. Trimming shortened V by 5 bases and J by 5 bases, and 16 bases separated the two germline ends. The CDR3 is 15 residues long. Germline values: CDR1 PRHDT, CDR2 FYEKMQ (reference sequence). The CDR3 is CASSQGPSPDQPQHF. For the CDR3, the DNA is TGTGCCAGCAGCCAAGGGCCCTCTCCTGATCAGCCCCAGCATTTT. Variable domain in full (rest from reference TRBV13 and TRBJ1-5): AAGVIQSPRHLIKEKRETATLKCYPIPRHDTVYWYQQGPGQDPQFLISFYEKMQSDKGSIPDRFSAQQFSDYHSELNMSSLELGDSALYFCASSQGPSPDQPQHFGDGTRLSIL.

The V and J genes are TRBV5-8 and TRBJ2-1; D is undetermined. This CDR3 is 12 amino acids long. Trimming cost V 5 bases and J 9 bases, with 12 bases left between them. Germline loops: CDR1 SGHTS, CDR2 YDEGEE. The CDR3 spells CASSPFGPEQFF. Written as DNA, the CDR3 is TGTGCCAGCAGTCCCTTTGGGCCTGAGCAGTTCTTC.